These 11 T cell receptor beta chains were sequenced from one sample in a study of radiotherapy plus CTLA-4 blockade in lung cancer. Generated by immunoSEQ multiplex PCR, the TCRdb table keeps only in-frame clones and is missing some. The table records nearly 95,000 clones, roughly 85% of them present only once. The material sequenced was peripheral blood, taken from a patient treated with radiotherapy plus ipilimumab. The receptors shown here come from a human donor with non-small cell lung cancer that progressed on radiotherapy plus ipilimumab.

The J gene is TRBJ2-2, the V gene TRBV15; TRBD1 matches at 10 bases. Germline assignment: CDR1 LNHNV and CDR2 YYDKDF (reference sequence). Germline trimming cut 5 bases from V and 4 bases from J; bases unmatched to any gene: 10. This CDR3 has 17 residues. The CDR3 bases are TGTGCCACCAGCGGGGGTAGACAGGGGGCAATCACCGGGGAGCTGTTTTTT. This translates into CATSGGRQGAITGELFF.

The chain carries TRBV11-1 and TRBJ1-2; 8 nucleotides align to TRBD1. This CDR3 has 13 residues. The trim removed 7 bases at V and 4 bases at J, leaving 5 bases unmatched. The V gene's germline CDR1 is SGHAT and CDR2 FQDESV (reference sequence). The CDR3 nucleotides read TGTGCCAGCACGGACAGGGCAGCCTATGGCTACACCTTC. Encoded protein: CASTDRAAYGYTF.

The rearrangement uses TRBV10-1 and TRBJ2-7; D possibly corresponds to TRBD2 (6 bases). In germline, CDR1 is WNHNN, CDR2 SYGVQD (reference sequence). V was shortened by 7 bases and J by 1 base, with 11 bases between the two germline ends. This CDR3 is 13 amino acids long. CDR3 DNA sequence: TGCGCCAGCACTCCCGGGACTTCCTACGAGCAGTACGTC. Translation gives CASTPGTSYEQYV.

V gene TRBV7-8 combines with J gene TRBJ2-1; D gene unclear. Germline lookup yields CDR1 SGHVS and CDR2 FQNEAQ. The CDR3 has 14 amino acids. V lost 2 bases and J lost 2, with 7 bases in between. The chain's CDR3 is CASSLKGTYNEQFF. The CDR3 coding sequence is TGTGCCAGCAGCTTAAAAGGGACCTACAATGAGCAGTTCTTC.

CDR3: CASSQGLNSYNEQFF. CDR3 sequence (DNA): TGTGCCAGCAGTCAGGGGTTAAACTCCTACAATGAGCAGTTCTTC. V and J are TRBV6-1 and TRBJ2-1; tentatively, D is TRBD1 (6 bases). Germline V gene sequence: CDR1 MNHNS, CDR2 SASEGT. Trimming pared 5 bases from V and 0 bases from J, leaving 11 bases between. The length of the CDR3 is 15 residues.

The V call is TRBV29-1, the J call TRBJ2-1; maybe TRBD2 (6 bases). Trimming cost V 7 bases and J 3 bases, with 19 bases left between them. The CDR3 extends over 15 amino acids. Germline V CDR1 and CDR2: SQVTM, ANQGSEA. CDR3 in DNA: TGCAGCGCTGTCCATAACGCGGGATTCTACAATGAGCAGTTCTTC. It is translated as CSAVHNAGFYNEQFF.

The rearrangement links TRBV5-1 to TRBJ2-3; a weak D match, TRBD1 (6 bases). Trimming removed 3 bases at V and 2 bases at J, with 10 bases between. Germline V gene lookup returns CDR1 SGHRS and CDR2 YFSETQ. The CDR3 runs to 14 residues. The CDR3 DNA follows: TGCGCCAGCAGCTCCGGGACACCCACAGATACGCAGTATTTT. It codes for CASSSGTPTDTQYF. Drawing the rest from reference TRBV5-1 and TRBJ2-3, the complete variable domain is KAGVTQTPRYLIKTRGQQVTLSCSPISGHRSVSWYQQTPGQGLQFLFEYFSETQRNKGNFPGRFSGRQFSNSRSEMNVSTLELGDSALYLCASSSGTPTDTQYFGPGTRLTVL.

This chain links TRBV30 with TRBJ2-2; D remains unclear. V dropped 5 bases and J dropped 5 bases, with 12 bases sitting between them. The CDR3 is 13 residues long. Per germline, CDR1 GTSNPN and CDR2 SVGIG (reference sequence). The CDR3 region is CAWPSPVTGELFF. CDR3 nucleotides: TGTGCCTGGCCCTCTCCAGTGACCGGGGAGCTGTTTTTT.

The chain employs TRBV30 and TRBJ2-1; TRBD1 or TRBD2 may be the D gene (5 bases each). Trimming took 3 bases from V and 2 from J, leaving 11 bases between them. Germline V gives CDR1 GTSNPN, CDR2 SVGIG (reference sequence). The CDR3 loop spans 14 amino acids. For the CDR3, the DNA is TGTGCCTGGAGCACGGGGCTTACCTACAATGAGCAGTTCTTC. It specifies CAWSTGLTYNEQFF.

This clone was seen a handful of times. The J gene is TRBJ2-7, the V gene TRBV6-1; TRBD2 aligns across 9 bases. CDR3 length: 15 amino acids. Losses at the gene ends were 2 bases for V and 0 bases for J; bases not matched to a gene: 2. Germline CDR1 reads MNHNS; CDR2 reads SASEGT. The CDR3 DNA is TGTGCCAGCAGTGAACAGACTAGCGGCTCCTACGAGCAGTACGTC. Translating gives CASSEQTSGSYEQYV.

On this clone itself: Within the sample, other DNA sequences also encode this same CDR3. This rearrangement joins TRBV6-5 to TRBJ1-2, with a possible D match to TRBD1 (6 bases). Between the trimmed V and J ends, which lost 2 bases and 2 bases, there was a span of 12 bases. The CDR3 extends over 15 amino acids. Looked up from germline, CDR1 is MNHEY and CDR2 is SVGAGI. The CDR3: CASSYGQTSNYGYTF. As DNA, the CDR3 is TGTGCCAGCAGTTACGGACAGACCAGCAACTATGGCTACACCTTC.